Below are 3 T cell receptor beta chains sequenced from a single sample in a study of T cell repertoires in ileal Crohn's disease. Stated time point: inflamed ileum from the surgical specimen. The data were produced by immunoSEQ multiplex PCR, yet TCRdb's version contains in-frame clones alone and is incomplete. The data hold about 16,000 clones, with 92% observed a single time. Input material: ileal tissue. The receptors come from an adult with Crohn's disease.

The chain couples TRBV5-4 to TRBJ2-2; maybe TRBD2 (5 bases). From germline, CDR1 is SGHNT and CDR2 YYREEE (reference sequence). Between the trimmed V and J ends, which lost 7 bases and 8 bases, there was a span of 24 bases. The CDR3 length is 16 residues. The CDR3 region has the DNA TGTGCCAGCCACCGACTACCTGGTGTTATTTCGGGGGAGCTGTTTTTT. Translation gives CASHRLPGVISGELFF.

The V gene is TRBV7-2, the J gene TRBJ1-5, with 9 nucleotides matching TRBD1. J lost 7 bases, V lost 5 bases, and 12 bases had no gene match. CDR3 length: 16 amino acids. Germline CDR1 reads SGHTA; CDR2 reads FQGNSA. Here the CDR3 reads CASSKQPGQGGQPQHF. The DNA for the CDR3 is TGTGCCAGCAGCAAGCAACCGGGACAGGGAGGACAGCCCCAGCATTTT.

CDR3 nucleotide sequence: TGTGCCAGCAGCACTCCCCCCCGGGCCGAGGAGACCCAGTACTTC. Translating gives CASSTPPRAEETQYF. This sequence joins TRBV21-1 and TRBJ2-5. TRBV21-1 is designated a pseudogene. The CDR3 has 15 amino acids.